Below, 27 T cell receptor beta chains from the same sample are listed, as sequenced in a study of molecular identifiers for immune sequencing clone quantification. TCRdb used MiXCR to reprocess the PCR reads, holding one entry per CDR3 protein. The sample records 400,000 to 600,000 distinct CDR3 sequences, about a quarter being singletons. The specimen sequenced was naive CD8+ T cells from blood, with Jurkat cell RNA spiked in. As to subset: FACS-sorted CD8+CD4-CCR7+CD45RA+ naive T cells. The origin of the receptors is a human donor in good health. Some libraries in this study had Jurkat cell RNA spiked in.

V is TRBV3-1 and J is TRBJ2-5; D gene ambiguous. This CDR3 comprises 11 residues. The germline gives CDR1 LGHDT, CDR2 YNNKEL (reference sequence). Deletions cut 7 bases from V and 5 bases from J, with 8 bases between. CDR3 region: CASTHTETQYF. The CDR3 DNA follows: TGTGCCAGCACCCACACGGAGACCCAGTACTTC.

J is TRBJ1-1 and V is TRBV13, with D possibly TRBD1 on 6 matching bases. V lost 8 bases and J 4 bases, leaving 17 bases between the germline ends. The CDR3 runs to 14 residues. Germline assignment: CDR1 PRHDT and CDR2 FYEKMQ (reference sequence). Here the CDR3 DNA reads TGTGCCAGCCTAAGGGGGGGCGGTGGCACTGAAGCTTTCTTT. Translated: CASLRGGGGTEAFF.

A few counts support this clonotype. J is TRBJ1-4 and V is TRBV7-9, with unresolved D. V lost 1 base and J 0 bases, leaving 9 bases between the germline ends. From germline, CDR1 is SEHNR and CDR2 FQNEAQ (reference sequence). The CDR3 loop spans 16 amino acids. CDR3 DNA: TGTGCCAGCAGCTTAGGGAGAGTTTCAACTAATGAAAAACTGTTTTTT. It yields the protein CASSLGRVSTNEKLFF.

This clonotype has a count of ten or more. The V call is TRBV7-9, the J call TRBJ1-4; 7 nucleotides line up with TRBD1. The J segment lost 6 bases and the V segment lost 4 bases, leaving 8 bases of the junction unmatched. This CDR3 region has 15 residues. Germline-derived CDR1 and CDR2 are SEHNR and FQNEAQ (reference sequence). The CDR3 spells CASSSTGEEDEKLFF. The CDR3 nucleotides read TGTGCCAGCAGCTCTACAGGGGAGGAAGATGAAAAACTGTTTTTT.

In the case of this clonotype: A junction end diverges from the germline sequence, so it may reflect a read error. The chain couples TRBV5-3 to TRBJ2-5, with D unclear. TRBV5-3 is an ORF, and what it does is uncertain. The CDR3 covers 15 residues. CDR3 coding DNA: TGCTCCAGCAGTCCTGTGGGTATCGGAGCTGAGACCCAGTACTTC. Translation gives CSSSPVGIGAETQYF.

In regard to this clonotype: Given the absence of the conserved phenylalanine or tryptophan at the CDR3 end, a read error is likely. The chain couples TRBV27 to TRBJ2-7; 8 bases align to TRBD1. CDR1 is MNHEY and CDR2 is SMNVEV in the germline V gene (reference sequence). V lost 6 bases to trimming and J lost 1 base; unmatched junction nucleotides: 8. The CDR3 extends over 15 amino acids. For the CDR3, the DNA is TGTGCCAGCAGGCAAACAGGGGGTGGGTCCTACGAGCAGTACCTC. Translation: CASRQTGGGSYEQYL.

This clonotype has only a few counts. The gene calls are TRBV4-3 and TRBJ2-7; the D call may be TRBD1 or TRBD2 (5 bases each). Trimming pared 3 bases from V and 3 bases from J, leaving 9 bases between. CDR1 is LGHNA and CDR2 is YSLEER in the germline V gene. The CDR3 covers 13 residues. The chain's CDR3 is CASSQGEFYEQYF. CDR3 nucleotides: TGCGCCAGCAGCCAGGGGGAGTTCTACGAGCAGTACTTC.

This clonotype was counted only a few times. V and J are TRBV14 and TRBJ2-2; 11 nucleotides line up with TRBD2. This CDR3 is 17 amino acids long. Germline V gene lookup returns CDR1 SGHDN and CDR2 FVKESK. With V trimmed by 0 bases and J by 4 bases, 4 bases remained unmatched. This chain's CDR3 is CASSQDETSGITGELFF. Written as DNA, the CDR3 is TGTGCCAGCAGCCAAGATGAGACTAGCGGGATCACCGGGGAGCTGTTTTTT.

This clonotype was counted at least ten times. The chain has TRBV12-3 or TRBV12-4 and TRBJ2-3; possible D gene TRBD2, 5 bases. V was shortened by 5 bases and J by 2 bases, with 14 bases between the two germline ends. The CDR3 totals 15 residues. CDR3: CASSTPRGPTDTQYF. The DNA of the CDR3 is TGTGCCAGCAGTACCCCCCGGGGTCCCACAGATACGCAGTATTTT.

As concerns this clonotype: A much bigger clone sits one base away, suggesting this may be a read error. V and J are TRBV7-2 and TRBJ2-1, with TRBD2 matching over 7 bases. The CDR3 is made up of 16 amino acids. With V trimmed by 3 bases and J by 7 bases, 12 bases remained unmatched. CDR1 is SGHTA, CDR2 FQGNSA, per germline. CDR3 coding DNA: TGTGCCAGCAGCTTTTGGGCGGGGGAGCCTGGAAATGAGCAGTTCTTC. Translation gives CASSFWAGEPGNEQFF.

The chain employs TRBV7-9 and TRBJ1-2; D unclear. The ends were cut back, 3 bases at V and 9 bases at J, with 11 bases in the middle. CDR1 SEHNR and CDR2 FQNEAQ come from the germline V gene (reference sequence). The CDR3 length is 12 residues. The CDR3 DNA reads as TGTGCCAGCAGCTTGGATCACGATAGCTACACCTTC. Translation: CASSLDHDSYTF.

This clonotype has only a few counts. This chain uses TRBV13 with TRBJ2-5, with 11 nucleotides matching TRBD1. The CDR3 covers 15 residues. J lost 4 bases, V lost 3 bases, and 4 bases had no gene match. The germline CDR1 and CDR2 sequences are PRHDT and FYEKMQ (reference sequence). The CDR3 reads CASSLDRGRRETQYF. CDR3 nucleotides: TGTGCCAGCAGCTTGGACAGGGGGCGAAGAGAGACCCAGTACTTC.

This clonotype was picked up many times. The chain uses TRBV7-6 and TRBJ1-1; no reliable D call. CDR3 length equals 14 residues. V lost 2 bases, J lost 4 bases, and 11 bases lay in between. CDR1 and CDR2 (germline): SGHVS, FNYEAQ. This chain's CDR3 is CASSLSLVGTEAFF. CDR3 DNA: TGTGCCAGCAGCTTATCCCTAGTGGGCACTGAAGCTTTCTTT.

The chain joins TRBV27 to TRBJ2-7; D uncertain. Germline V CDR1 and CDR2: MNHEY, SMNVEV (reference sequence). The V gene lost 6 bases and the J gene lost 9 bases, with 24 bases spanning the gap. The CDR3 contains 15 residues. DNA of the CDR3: TGTGCCAGCAGCCCCTTGATAAGAGTGGCGGATAGGCAGTACTTC. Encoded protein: CASSPLIRVADRQYF.

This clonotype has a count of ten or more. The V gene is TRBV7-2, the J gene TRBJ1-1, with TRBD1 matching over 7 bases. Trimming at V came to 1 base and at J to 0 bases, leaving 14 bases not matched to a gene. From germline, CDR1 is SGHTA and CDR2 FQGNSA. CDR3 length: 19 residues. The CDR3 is CASSLEVRDSRGLNTEAFF. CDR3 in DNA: TGTGCCAGCAGCTTAGAAGTGAGGGACAGCCGAGGGTTGAACACTGAAGCTTTCTTT.

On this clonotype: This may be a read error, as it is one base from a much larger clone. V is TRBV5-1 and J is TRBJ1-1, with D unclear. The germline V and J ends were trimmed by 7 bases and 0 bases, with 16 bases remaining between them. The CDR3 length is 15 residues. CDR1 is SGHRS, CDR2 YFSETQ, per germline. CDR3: CASGPGLMMNTEAFF. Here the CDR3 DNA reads TGCGCCAGCGGGCCGGGTCTTATGATGAACACTGAAGCTTTCTTT.

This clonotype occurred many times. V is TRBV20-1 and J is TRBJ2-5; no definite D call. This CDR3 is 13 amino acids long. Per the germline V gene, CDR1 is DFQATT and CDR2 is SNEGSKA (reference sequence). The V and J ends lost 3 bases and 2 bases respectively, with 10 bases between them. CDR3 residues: CSARYPIQETQYF. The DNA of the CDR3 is TGCAGTGCTAGGTATCCCATACAAGAGACCCAGTACTTC.

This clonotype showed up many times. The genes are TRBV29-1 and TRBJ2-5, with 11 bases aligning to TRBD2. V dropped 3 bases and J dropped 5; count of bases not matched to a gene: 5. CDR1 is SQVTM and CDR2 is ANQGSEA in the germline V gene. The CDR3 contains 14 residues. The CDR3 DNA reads TGCAGCGTTGATTTAGCGGGAGGGCCCGAGACCCAGTACTTC. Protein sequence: CSVDLAGGPETQYF. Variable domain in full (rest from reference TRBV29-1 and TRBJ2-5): SAVISQKPSRDICQRGTSLTIQCQVDSQVTMMFWYRQQPGQSLTLIATANQGSEATYESGFVIDKFPISRPNLTFSTLTVSNMSPEDSSIYLCSVDLAGGPETQYFGPGTRLLVL.

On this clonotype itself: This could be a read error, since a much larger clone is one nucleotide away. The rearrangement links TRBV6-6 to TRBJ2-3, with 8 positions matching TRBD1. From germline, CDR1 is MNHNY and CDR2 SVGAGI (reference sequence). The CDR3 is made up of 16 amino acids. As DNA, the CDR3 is TGTGCCTGCAGGCGGACAGGGCCTACTAGCACAGATACGCAGTATTTT. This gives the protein CACRRTGPTSTDTQYF.

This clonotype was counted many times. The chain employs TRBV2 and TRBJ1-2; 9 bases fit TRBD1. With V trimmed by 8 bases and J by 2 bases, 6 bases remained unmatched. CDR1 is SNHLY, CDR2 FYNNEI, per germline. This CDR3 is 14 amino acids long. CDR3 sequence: CASLNRGPNYGYTF. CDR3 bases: TGTGCCAGCCTTAACAGGGGGCCCAACTATGGCTACACCTTC.

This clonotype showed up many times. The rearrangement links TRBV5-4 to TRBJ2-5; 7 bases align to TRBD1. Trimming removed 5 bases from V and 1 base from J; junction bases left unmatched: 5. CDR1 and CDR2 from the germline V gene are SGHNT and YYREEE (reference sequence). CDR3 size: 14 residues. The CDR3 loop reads CASRPRDSQETQYF. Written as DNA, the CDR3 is TGTGCCAGCAGGCCACGGGACAGCCAAGAGACCCAGTACTTC. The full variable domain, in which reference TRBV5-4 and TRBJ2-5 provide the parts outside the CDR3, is ETGVTQSPTHLIKTRGQQVTLRCSSQSGHNTVSWYQQALGQGPQFIFQYYREEENGRGNFPPRFSGLQFPNYSSELNVNALELDDSALYLCASRPRDSQETQYFGPGTRLLVL.

The CDR3 sequence is CASSLVEKAYEQYF. CDR3 in DNA: TGTGCCAGCAGCTTGGTCGAGAAGGCCTACGAGCAGTACTTC. The chain links TRBV5-4 to TRBJ2-7, with D unclear. Looked up from germline, CDR1 is SGHNT and CDR2 is YYREEE (reference sequence). With 0 bases removed from V and 2 bases from J, the gap between germline ends came to 9 bases. The CDR3 is 14 residues long.

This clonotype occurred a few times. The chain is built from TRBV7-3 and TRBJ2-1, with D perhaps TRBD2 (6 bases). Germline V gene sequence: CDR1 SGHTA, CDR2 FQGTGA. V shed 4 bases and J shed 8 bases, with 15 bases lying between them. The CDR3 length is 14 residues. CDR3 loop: CASSSTGGGDEQFF. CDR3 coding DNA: TGTGCCAGCAGCTCCACCGGGGGAGGTGATGAGCAGTTCTTC.

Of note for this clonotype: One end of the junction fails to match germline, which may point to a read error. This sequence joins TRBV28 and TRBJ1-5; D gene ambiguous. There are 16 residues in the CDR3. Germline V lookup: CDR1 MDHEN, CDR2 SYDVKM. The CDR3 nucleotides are TGTGCCAGCAGTTTATTAGGGCTCGCAGGCAATCCGCCCCAGCATTTT. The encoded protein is CASSLLGLAGNPPQHF.

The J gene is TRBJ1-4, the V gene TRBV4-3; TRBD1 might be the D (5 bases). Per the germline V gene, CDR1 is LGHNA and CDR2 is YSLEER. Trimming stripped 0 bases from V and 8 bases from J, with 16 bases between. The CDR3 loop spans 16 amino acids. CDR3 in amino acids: CASSQDSQGGWEKLFF. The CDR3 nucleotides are TGCGCCAGCAGCCAAGATTCGCAGGGTGGTTGGGAAAAACTGTTTTTT.

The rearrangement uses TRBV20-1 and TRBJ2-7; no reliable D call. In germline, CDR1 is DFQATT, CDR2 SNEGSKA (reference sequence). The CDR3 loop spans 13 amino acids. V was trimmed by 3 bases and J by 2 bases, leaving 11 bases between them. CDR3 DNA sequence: TGCAGTGCTAGGGGCGGTTATCCCTACGAGCAGTACTTC. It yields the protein CSARGGYPYEQYF.

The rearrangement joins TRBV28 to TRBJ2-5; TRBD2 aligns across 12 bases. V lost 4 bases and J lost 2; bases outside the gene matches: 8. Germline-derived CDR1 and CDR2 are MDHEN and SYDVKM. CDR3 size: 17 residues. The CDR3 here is CASSSPRTSGEQETQYF. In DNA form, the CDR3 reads TGTGCCAGCAGTTCCCCCCGGACTAGCGGGGAACAAGAGACCCAGTACTTC.